Below, one T cell receptor (beta chain) is given with its context. The data were obtained in a study of blood T cell repertoires in COVID-19. This table comes from immunoSEQ multiplex PCR, and its TCRdb copy is limited to in-frame clones, with some not included. This table has about 250,000 clones, roughly 87% appearing once. Germline V CDR1 and CDR2: SGHTA, FQGNSA. This CDR3 contains 15 residues. V shed 10 bases, J shed 5 bases, and the junction held 16 bases outside the gene matches. The sample comprised peripheral blood. This sequence was found in a man in his late teens or twenties with active or convalescent COVID-19. The genes are TRBV7-2 and TRBJ1-1; 7 nucleotides agree with TRBD1. This CDR3 reads CATFPPTGRSTEAFF. The DNA of the CDR3 is TGTGCCACTTTCCCGCCGACAGGGAGAAGTACTGAAGCTTTCTTT.